A single sample is the source of the 27 T cell receptor beta chains below, sequenced in a study of blood T cell repertoires in COVID-19. Clones were read by immunoSEQ multiplex PCR, and TCRdb kept only the in-frame ones, dropping some. Of roughly 230,000 clones in the sample, 89% were seen once. Sequenced sample: peripheral blood. The receptors here all came from a woman aged 40 to 50 who had recovered from COVID-19.

V is TRBV6-2 or TRBV6-3 and J is TRBJ1-5; TRBD1 aligns across 10 bases. With 6 bases clipped from V and 7 bases from J, the junction kept 6 bases outside the gene matches. This CDR3 has 14 residues. Looked up from germline, CDR1 is MNHEY and CDR2 is SVGEGT. The CDR3 region has the DNA TGTGCCAGCAGCTCTGGACAGGGGGTCCAGCCCCAGCATTTT. This gives the protein CASSSGQGVQPQHF.

This clone appeared once. J is TRBJ1-4 and V is TRBV19, with D tentatively TRBD1 (5 bases). The CDR3 sequence is 15 residues long. V lost 4 bases, J lost 8 bases, and 17 bases lay in between. The V gene's germline CDR1 is LNHDA and CDR2 SQIVND (reference sequence). The CDR3, as DNA: TGTGCCAGTAGTACGTCAAGGGGTGGAAGGGAAAAACTGTTTTTT. It is translated as CASSTSRGGREKLFF.

This sequence joins TRBV6-5 and TRBJ2-1; D perhaps matches TRBD1 (6 bases). The germline V gene has CDR1 MNHEY and CDR2 SVGAGI. CDR3 length: 13 amino acids. V was pared by 7 bases and J by 6 bases, with 13 bases between. The DNA of the CDR3 is TGTGCCAGCACCCGCGGCAGGGGCAATGAGCAGTTCTTC. Translated, it gives CASTRGRGNEQFF.

Only a few counts were recorded for this clone. The V and J genes are TRBV15 and TRBJ2-7; 8 bases fit TRBD1. Germline V CDR1 and CDR2: LNHNV, YYDKDF (reference sequence). This CDR3 has 17 residues. V was clipped by 2 bases and J by 2 bases; unmatched bases: 11. Here the CDR3 reads CATSRSGQDYPPYEQYF. In nucleotides, the CDR3 is TGTGCCACCAGCAGATCGGGACAGGACTATCCTCCCTACGAGCAGTACTTC.

The J gene is TRBJ2-3, the V gene TRBV6-5, with 11 bases lining up with TRBD2. Trimming cost V 4 bases and J 3 bases; bases outside gene matches: 6. This CDR3 is 16 amino acids long. Germline-derived CDR1 and CDR2 are MNHEY and SVGAGI. CDR3 in DNA: TGTGCCAGCAGTTTTAGCGGGAGGGCCAGGACAGATACGCAGTATTTT. It translates to CASSFSGRARTDTQYF.

The sample holds a few counts of this clone. V and J are TRBV2 and TRBJ2-1; 7 bases are a match to TRBD2. The V segment lost 3 bases and the J segment 9 bases; nucleotides outside the gene matches: 5. Germline assignment: CDR1 SNHLY and CDR2 FYNNEI. The CDR3 runs to 13 residues. In nucleotides, the CDR3 is TGTGCCAGCAGTGAGGGGGGGATCCGTGAGCAGTTCTTC. Translated: CASSEGGIREQFF.

Comments on this clone: A junction boundary mismatches the germline segment, possibly from a read error. The V gene is TRBV6-2 or TRBV6-3, the J gene TRBJ1-5, with D hard to call. This CDR3 has 14 amino acids. Germline V CDR1 and CDR2: MNHEY, SVGEGT. CDR3 DNA sequence: TGTGCCGGCAGCCGACCGGGTAGCAATCAGCCCCAGCATTTT. Translated: CAGSRPGSNQPQHF.

The chain recombines TRBV21-1 with TRBJ1-5; the table's D call, TRBD1, has no DNA check behind it. TRBV21-1 is a pseudogene. This CDR3 has 17 amino acids. The CDR3 DNA sequence: TGTGCCAGCAGCAAAGTAACGAGACAGGGGGTCCATCAGCCCCAGCATTTT. Translated, it gives CASSKVTRQGVHQPQHF.

This clone occurred a few times. This chain links TRBV3-1 (or the pseudogene TRBV3-2) with TRBJ2-3; D unclear. Germline V gene lookup returns CDR1 LGHDT and CDR2 YNNKEL (reference sequence). CDR3 length: 12 residues. Trimming removed 4 bases at V and 4 bases at J, with 6 bases between. The CDR3, as DNA: TGTGCCAGCAGCCCAAACTCAGATACGCAGTATTTT. Residues: CASSPNSDTQYF.

This clone was counted only a few times. J is TRBJ2-5 and V is TRBV5-4; maybe TRBD2 (7 bases). CDR3 size: 14 residues. V dropped 0 bases and J dropped 5 bases, with 11 bases sitting between them. Looked up from germline, CDR1 is SGHNT and CDR2 is YYREEE (reference sequence). The DNA of the CDR3 is TGTGCCAGCAGCTTGGCGGGGGGCGGGGAGACCCAGTACTTC. This translates into CASSLAGGGETQYF.

This clone was seen a few times. The chain has TRBV5-1 and TRBJ2-7, with 7 nucleotides matching TRBD1. CDR1 and CDR2 from the germline V gene are SGHRS and YFSETQ. This CDR3 is built from 15 residues. The V and J ends lost 4 bases and 0 bases, in that order; junction bases with no gene match: 7. The CDR3 reads CASSPTGMSSYEQYF. In nucleotides, the CDR3 is TGCGCCAGCAGCCCGACAGGGATGAGCTCCTACGAGCAGTACTTC.

This chain uses TRBV10-1 with TRBJ2-2, with D perhaps matching TRBD1 (6 bases). The CDR3 spans 14 residues. Germline V gene data show CDR1 as WNHNN and CDR2 as SYGVQD (reference sequence). Trimming removed 8 bases from V and 4 bases from J, with 14 bases in between. The CDR3 is CASGPGAGTGELFF. CDR3 nucleotide sequence: TGCGCCAGCGGCCCAGGGGCCGGCACCGGGGAGCTGTTTTTT.

The CDR3 is CASSLGILAYEQYV. DNA for the CDR3: TGTGCCAGCAGCTTAGGTATCCTAGCATACGAGCAGTACGTC. The chain joins TRBV7-2 to TRBJ2-7; TRBD2 might be the D (5 bases). The CDR3 is 14 residues long. V dropped 1 base and J dropped 4 bases, with 11 bases sitting between them. Germline lookup yields CDR1 SGHTA and CDR2 FQGNSA.

The rearrangement joins TRBV5-6 to TRBJ2-7; the match to TRBD1 covers 7 bases. CDR3 length equals 16 residues. Germline V gene data show CDR1 as SGHDT and CDR2 as YYEEEE. Trimming took 0 bases from V and 1 from J; bases not matched to a gene: 7. The chain's CDR3 is CASSLARGTASYEQYF. As DNA, the CDR3 is TGTGCCAGCAGCTTGGCCAGAGGGACAGCTTCCTACGAGCAGTACTTC.

This clone was counted a single time. This chain uses TRBV3-1 (or the pseudogene TRBV3-2) with TRBJ1-5; possible D gene TRBD1, 5 bases. The CDR3 spans 12 residues. Germline-derived CDR1 and CDR2 are LGHDT and YNNKEL (reference sequence). V shed 9 bases and J shed 2 bases, with 8 bases lying between them. CDR3 DNA: TGTGCCAGTGGGGGGGGCAATCAGCCCCAGCATTTT. Its translation is CASGGGNQPQHF.

The J gene is TRBJ2-1, the V gene TRBV11-2; D perhaps matches TRBD2 (5 bases). V was trimmed by 8 bases and J by 6 bases, leaving 17 bases between them. Looked up from germline, CDR1 is SGHAT and CDR2 is FQNNGV. The CDR3 contains 14 residues. The CDR3, as DNA: TGTGCCAGCCGGGATTTAGGCCAATCCAATGAGCAGTTCTTC. Its translation is CASRDLGQSNEQFF.

This chain links TRBV6-5 with TRBJ1-2; 7 bases are shared with TRBD1. This CDR3 comprises 13 residues. Germline V gives CDR1 MNHEY, CDR2 SVGAGI. J gave up 8 bases and V 5 bases, and 8 bases lay outside the gene matches. Written as DNA, the CDR3 is TGTGCCAGCAGTCGACAGGGTCCGGGAGGCTACACCTTC. This gives the protein CASSRQGPGGYTF.

The chain has TRBV5-1 and TRBJ1-6; D might be TRBD1 (6 bases). There are 12 residues in the CDR3. Germline CDR1 is SGHRS and CDR2 is YFSETQ. V was clipped by 6 bases and J by 10 bases, with 11 bases between them. The CDR3 sequence is CASKQGDSPLHF. The CDR3 region has the DNA TGCGCCAGCAAACAGGGCGACTCACCCCTCCACTTT.

The CDR3 protein is CASSRQVSNTGELFF. The CDR3 region has the DNA TGTGCCAGCAGCCGTCAGGTGTCGAACACCGGGGAGCTGTTTTTT. This rearrangement joins TRBV3-1 (or the pseudogene TRBV3-2) to TRBJ2-2; D ambiguous. V lost 4 bases and J 0 bases, leaving 9 bases between the germline ends. The CDR3 contains 15 residues. CDR1 and CDR2 from the germline V gene are LGHDT and YNNKEL (reference sequence).

The chain uses TRBV7-2 and TRBJ2-3; 7 bases align to TRBD2. V was pared by 0 bases and J by 3 bases, with 6 bases of the junction left unmatched. Germline values: CDR1 SGHTA, CDR2 FQGNSA. The CDR3 totals 16 residues. CDR3 amino acids: CASSLAGTKGTDTQYF. CDR3 in DNA: TGTGCCAGCAGCTTAGCCGGGACTAAAGGAACAGATACGCAGTATTTT. The full variable domain, with the rest looked up from reference TRBV7-2 and TRBJ2-3, is GAGVSQSPSNKVTEKGKDVELRCDPISGHTALYWYRQSLGQGLEFLIYFQGNSAPDKSGLPSDRFSAERTGGSVSTLTIQRTQQEDSAVYLCASSLAGTKGTDTQYFGPGTRLTVL.

The chain links TRBV10-2 to TRBJ2-7; a possible D gene is TRBD2 (5 bases). V lost 0 bases and J lost 6, with 9 bases in between. CDR1 is WSHSY, CDR2 SAAADI, per germline. This CDR3 spans 13 amino acids. CDR3 nucleotides: TGCGCCAGCAGTGAGTCGTCGGGATCCGAGCAGTACGTC. As protein: CASSESSGSEQYV.

The chain couples TRBV4-2 to TRBJ2-2; TRBD2 matches at 12 bases. V was clipped by 0 bases and J by 5 bases; unmatched bases: 13. Germline V CDR1 and CDR2: LGHNA, YNFKEQ. The CDR3 consists of 20 residues. CDR3 sequence (DNA): TGTGCCAGCAGCCAAGAGGCCCCGCTAGCGGGGGGGCCCCGAACCGGGGAGCTGTTTTTT. Amino acid sequence: CASSQEAPLAGGPRTGELFF.

The genes are TRBV12-5 and TRBJ1-5; D unclear. The CDR3 has 10 amino acids. The V gene lost 6 bases and the J gene lost 6 bases, with 3 bases spanning the gap. Germline V gives CDR1 LGHNT, CDR2 FRNRAP. CDR3 residues: CASGLQPQHF. In nucleotides, the CDR3 is TGTGCTAGTGGCCTTCAGCCCCAGCATTTT.

The rearrangement links TRBV27 to TRBJ2-1; weak D call: TRBD1 (6 bases). The CDR3 is 14 residues long. V lost 7 bases and J lost 4, with 14 bases in between. Germline loops: CDR1 MNHEY, CDR2 SMNVEV (reference sequence). The CDR3 sequence: CASTRTAQYNEQFF. Written as DNA, the CDR3 is TGTGCCAGCACTCGGACAGCCCAGTACAATGAGCAGTTCTTC.

This clone was detected once. J is TRBJ2-1 and V is TRBV28; 9 bases agree with TRBD2. The CDR3 length is 16 residues. V was clipped by 4 bases and J by 4 bases; unmatched bases: 8. The germline V gene has CDR1 MDHEN and CDR2 SYDVKM. The DNA for the CDR3 is TGTGCCAGCAGTTCATTGCGGGGGGGTAGGTACAATGAGCAGTTCTTC. Its translation is CASSSLRGGRYNEQFF.

The rearrangement joins TRBV6-5 to TRBJ1-2, with D possibly being TRBD1 (6 bases). The germline V and J ends were trimmed by 5 bases and 8 bases, with 12 bases remaining between them. Germline values: CDR1 MNHEY, CDR2 SVGAGI. This CDR3 region has 12 residues. CDR3 nucleotides: TGTGCCAGCAGTCCGACAGGCCGCGGCTACACCTTC. Its protein product is CASSPTGRGYTF.

This clone has only a few counts. V gene TRBV3-1 (or the pseudogene TRBV3-2) combines with J gene TRBJ1-2; the D gene is possibly TRBD1 (5 bases). The germline CDR1 and CDR2 sequences are LGHDT and YNNKEL (reference sequence). V was shortened by 3 bases and J by 4 bases, with 12 bases between the two germline ends. CDR3 length equals 14 residues. The CDR3 loop is CASSHSGKGYGYTF. The CDR3 DNA reads TGTGCCAGCAGCCATTCAGGGAAGGGCTATGGCTACACCTTC.